This T cell receptor (beta chain) was sequenced for a study of T-cell reconstitution after alpha-beta-depleted transplantation in children. General study results and limits: By about two months after transplant, alpha-beta T cells reportedly arose from several hundred graft clones that had expanded.

With 9 bases removed from V and 3 bases from J, the gap between germline ends came to 15 bases. There are 14 residues in the CDR3. In germline, CDR1 is LNHDA, CDR2 SQIVND (reference sequence). The authors prepared the TCRbeta library with unique molecular identifiers. TCRdb independently ran MiXCR on the PCR reads; one entry per CDR3 protein. The table records some 190,000 distinct CDR3 sequences, around 10% of them present only once. This clonotype came up many times. The antigen is unknown. This specimen was PBMCs, taken before TCRalphabeta/CD19-depleted stem cell transplant. The source of this sequence is a boy younger than 10 with acute myeloid leukemia, due to receive a stem cell transplant. The V and J genes are TRBV19 and TRBJ2-4; possible D gene TRBD1, 5 bases. As DNA, the CDR3 is TGTGCCAGCCCACTCAGGGATTACAAAAACATTCAGTACTTC. Amino acids: CASPLRDYKNIQYF.